A single sample gave rise to the 15 T cell receptor beta chains below, sequenced in a study of blood T cells in healthy people across ages. The authors ran a second PCR of roughly 6 to 12 cycles using a sample-barcoded 5' primer and a J-beta primer mix. MiXCR, run by TCRdb on the 5' RACE reads, gives a single entry per CDR3 protein. The table includes fewer than 1 million distinct CDR3 sequences, about 42% detected once. Sequenced material: blood. These receptors were obtained from a man between 60 and 75 years old in good health.

CDR3 sequence reads: CASSPGGTSGGGYTQYF. In DNA form, the CDR3 reads TGCGCCAGCAGCCCCGGAGGGACTAGCGGGGGAGGATATACGCAGTATTTT. The chain uses TRBV5-1 and TRBJ2-3, with TRBD2 matching 14 bases. Trimming at V came to 4 bases and at J to 7 bases, leaving 11 bases not matched to a gene. CDR3 length: 17 amino acids. Germline V gives CDR1 SGHRS, CDR2 YFSETQ.

J is TRBJ2-3 and V is TRBV20-1, with TRBD2 as a possible D gene (7 bases). Between the trimmed V and J ends, which lost 4 bases and 2 bases, there was a span of 19 bases. From germline, CDR1 is DFQATT and CDR2 SNEGSKA (reference sequence). This CDR3 spans 16 amino acids. The CDR3 is CSATNAAGAPTDTQYF. The DNA of the CDR3 is TGCAGTGCTACCAATGCCGCGGGGGCGCCCACAGATACGCAGTATTTT.

Comments on this clonotype: A much larger clone lies one base from this, so it may be a read error. This chain joins TRBV29-1 and TRBJ1-2; D unclear. V dropped 1 base and J dropped 2 bases, with 11 bases sitting between them. The CDR3 consists of 14 residues. The germline gives CDR1 SQVTM, CDR2 ANQGSEA. CDR3 coding DNA: TGCAGCGTTGAAGGTCTGCTTGAGAACTATGGCTACACCTTC. Its translation is CSVEGLLENYGYTF.

This clonotype was observed a handful of times. The chain has TRBV7-9 and TRBJ2-5, with 7 nucleotides matching TRBD1. With the DNA end fitting TRBJ2-7 better, the J assignment may be wrong. The CDR3 runs to 12 residues. Germline assignment: CDR1 SEHNR and CDR2 FQNEAQ (reference sequence). CDR3 protein: CAGQEDTYEQYF. Here the CDR3 DNA reads TGTGCCGGACAGGAGGATACCTACGAGCAGTACTTC.

The chain has TRBV7-3 and TRBJ2-2; D ambiguous. Trimming left V 0 bases short and J 6 bases short, with 5 bases between. The CDR3 extends over 13 amino acids. CDR1 SGHTA and CDR2 FQGTGA come from the germline V gene. The CDR3 nucleotides are TGTGCCAGCAGCTTAACGCCCTCCGGGGAGCTGTTTTTT. Amino acid sequence: CASSLTPSGELFF.

Points on this clonotype: As the CDR3 is not closed by the conserved phenylalanine or tryptophan, this likely results from a read error. The chain has TRBV12-3 or TRBV12-4 and TRBJ2-5; D possibly corresponds to TRBD1 (6 bases). The DNA end is a closer match to TRBJ2-7, so the J assignment may be wrong. The CDR3 is 14 amino acids. CDR3 sequence: CASSFSGQPYEQYL. DNA of the CDR3: TGTGCCAGCAGCTTTTCGGGACAACCTTACGAGCAGTACCTC.

This clonotype showed up many times. The J gene is TRBJ2-3, the V gene TRBV29-1; TRBD2 aligns across 8 bases. V lost 3 bases, J lost 2 bases, and 4 bases stayed unmatched. From germline, CDR1 is SQVTM and CDR2 ANQGSEA. The CDR3 sequence is 14 residues long. This CDR3 is CSVEIAGTTDTQYF. The CDR3, as DNA: TGCAGCGTTGAGATAGCGGGGACCACAGATACGCAGTATTTT.

This rearrangement joins TRBV20-1 to TRBJ2-1, with 11 bases lining up with TRBD1. CDR3 length equals 15 residues. Germline assignment: CDR1 DFQATT and CDR2 SNEGSKA (reference sequence). V trimming: 3 bases; J trimming: 3 bases; junction bases outside the gene matches: 4. CDR3 sequence reads: CSASGQGAIYNEQFF. The CDR3, as DNA: TGCAGTGCTAGTGGACAGGGGGCTATCTACAATGAGCAGTTCTTC.

The V and J genes are TRBV4-1 and TRBJ1-5; 7 positions match TRBD1. The CDR3 sequence is 15 residues long. V was clipped by 1 base and J by 6 bases; unmatched bases: 6. Per the germline V gene, CDR1 is MGHRA and CDR2 is YSYEKL. CDR3 DNA sequence: TGCGCCAGCAGCCAAGTAGAAGGGGGCGGTCAGCCCCAGCATTTT. Protein sequence: CASSQVEGGGQPQHF.

The rearrangement joins TRBV27 to TRBJ2-7, with 8 bases identical to TRBD1. This CDR3 spans 14 amino acids. CDR1 MNHEY and CDR2 SMNVEV come from the germline V gene (reference sequence). The J segment lost 6 bases and the V segment lost 4 bases, leaving 8 bases of the junction unmatched. CDR3: CASSYLTGVREQYF. Written as DNA, the CDR3 is TGTGCCAGCAGTTACCTGACAGGGGTGCGCGAGCAGTACTTC.

The V and J genes are TRBV4-3 and TRBJ1-2, with TRBD1 matching 9 bases. Germline assignment: CDR1 LGHNA and CDR2 YSLEER. J was trimmed by 4 bases and V by 0 bases; bases with no gene match: 6. This CDR3 is built from 16 residues. The CDR3 region is CASSQDRDRAVYGYTF. The CDR3, as DNA: TGCGCCAGCAGCCAAGATAGGGACAGGGCCGTCTATGGCTACACCTTC.

Only one count was recorded for this clonotype. Germline and junction disagree at one end, which may indicate a read error. V and J are TRBV7-9 and TRBJ2-7; D uncertain. The germline V gene encodes CDR1 SEHNR and CDR2 FQNEAQ (reference sequence). The CDR3 runs 15 residues. CDR3 sequence: CANSLGAVVSYEQYF. Written as DNA, the CDR3 is TGTGCCAACAGCTTAGGCGCAGTCGTCTCCTACGAGCAGTACTTC.

This clonotype was seen only a few times. The chain employs TRBV27 and TRBJ1-5, with a tentative D call TRBD1 (6 bases). Trimming removed 2 bases from V and 7 bases from J, with 15 bases in between. The length of the CDR3 is 15 residues. In germline, CDR1 is MNHEY, CDR2 SMNVEV (reference sequence). CDR3 in DNA: TGTGCCAGCAGTTTAGGGAACAGGGCAAACCAGCCCCAGCATTTT. Residues: CASSLGNRANQPQHF.

The chain links TRBV10-3 to TRBJ1-1; possible D gene TRBD1, 5 bases. V was trimmed by 6 bases and J by 1 base, leaving 12 bases between them. CDR3 length equals 14 residues. Germline V gene data show CDR1 as ENHRY and CDR2 as SYGVKD. Written as DNA, the CDR3 is TGTGCCATCAGCCCGGACACGGGGAACACTGAAGCTTTCTTT. Protein product: CAISPDTGNTEAFF.

The rearrangement uses TRBV2 and TRBJ2-4; 10 nucleotides line up with TRBD2. Trimming removed 11 bases from V and 13 bases from J; junction bases left unmatched: 20. CDR1 SNHLY and CDR2 FYNNEI come from the germline V gene. The CDR3 consists of 15 residues. The chain's CDR3 is CAGSSLAGGNNEQYF. DNA for the CDR3: TGTGCCGGTTCTTCTTTAGCGGGGGGAAACAATGAGCAGTACTTC.